A selection of T cell receptor beta chains follows, all from one sample in a study of identical twins. From the 5' RACE reads, TCRdb called clonotypes with MiXCR, one entry per CDR3 protein. This repertoire shows 200,000 to 250,000 distinct CDR3 sequences, over 9.5% found once; its top ten account for under 4.5%. A further study also used this sample, focusing on yellow fever vaccine responses in identical twins.

The source material was memory (CD45RO+) T cells sorted from blood. These receptors all come from a woman younger than 35 in good health. Both conserved end residues are part of each CDR3. The order of the fields is D gene, clone size, V gene, J gene, CDR3 DNA, CDR3 protein. A D gene is named only where the DNA matches it firmly. Size is stated for part of the rows, as once, few or many counts, or as a class when the clone is expanded.

>.|.|TRBV18|TRBJ2-3
TGTGCCAGCTCACCAGTAGCGGATACGCAGTATTTT
CASSPVADTQYF
>TRBD2|.|TRBV12-3/TRBV12-4|TRBJ2-3
TGTGCCAGCAGTTTACTAGCGGGGTCAGATACGCAGTATTTT
CASSLLAGSDTQYF
>TRBD1|.|TRBV4-2|TRBJ2-3
TGTGCCAGCAGCTCTCGGACAGGGGTGGGCACAGATACGCAGTATTTT
CASSSRTGVGTDTQYF
>.|few|TRBV10-2|TRBJ2-5
TGCGCCAGCAGTTCAGCGGGAGAGACCCAGTACTTC
CASSSAGETQYF
>TRBD2|few|TRBV27|TRBJ2-7
TGTGCCAGCAGTTTATCCGGGAGGACTAGCGGGAGTAACGAGCAGTACTTC
CASSLSGRTSGSNEQYF
>.|few|TRBV5-1|TRBJ1-1
TGCGCCAGCAGCGCGACAGGGAACACTGAAGCTTTCTTT
CASSATGNTEAFF
>.|.|TRBV12-3/TRBV12-4|TRBJ2-4
TGTGCCAGCAGTTTTGGGGGGTTCCAAAACATTCAGTACTTC
CASSFGGFQNIQYF
>.|many|TRBV20-1|TRBJ2-7
TGCAGTGCTAGAGAGGGTCAGACGATATACGAGCAGTACTTC
CSAREGQTIYEQYF
>.|few|TRBV5-1|TRBJ2-5
TGCGCCAGCAGCTTAGCGGACAGCCAAGAGACCCAGTACTTC
CASSLADSQETQYF
>TRBD1|many|TRBV6-5|TRBJ2-6
TGTGCCAGCAGTTACGGGACAGCCTCTGGGGCCAACGTCCTGACTTTC
CASSYGTASGANVLTF
>TRBD2|many|TRBV12-3/TRBV12-4|TRBJ2-3
TGTGCCAGCAGGCCTAGCGGGGGGTCCACAGATACGCAGTATTTT
CASRPSGGSTDTQYF
>.|.|TRBV7-6|TRBJ2-5
TGTGCCAGCAGAGGGCTGGGGTGGGTTCAAGAGACCCAGTACTTC
CASRGLGWVQETQYF
>TRBD2|.|TRBV11-2|TRBJ2-7
TGTGCCAGCAGCTTAGTAGCGGGAGGTGGAGAGCAGTACTTC
CASSLVAGGGEQYF
>.|.|TRBV5-1|TRBJ2-2
TGCGCCAGCAGCTTGCAAGCAGGCGGGGAGCTGTTTTTT
CASSLQAGGELFF
>.|once|TRBV5-6|TRBJ2-7
TGTGCCAGCAGCAAACTAGGATTAATCTACGAGCAGTACTTC
CASSKLGLIYEQYF
>.|many|TRBV3-1|TRBJ1-2
TGTGCCGCCCCGATCATGGCCGAACATTCGTATGGCTACACCTTC
CAAPIMAEHSYGYTF
>.|many|TRBV3-1|TRBJ2-7
TGTGCCAGCAGCCAAATATCTGGGTACGAGCAGTACTTC
CASSQISGYEQYF
>.|.|TRBV7-9|TRBJ2-2
TGTGCCAGCAGCCCCACAGGGAACACCGGGGAGCTGTTTTTT
CASSPTGNTGELFF
>TRBD2|many|TRBV5-1|TRBJ2-7
TGCGCCAGCAGCTTCGGGGGGATCTACGAGCAGTACTTC
CASSFGGIYEQYF
>TRBD2|.|TRBV11-2|TRBJ2-2
TGTGCCAGCAGCTATGGACTAGCGGGGCCCGGGGAGCTGTTTTTT
CASSYGLAGPGELFF
>.|.|TRBV20-1|TRBJ2-7
TGCAGTGCTAGAGATGGGTACGGGGGAACCTACGAGCAGTACTTC
CSARDGYGGTYEQYF
>.|.|TRBV10-3|TRBJ1-6
TGTGCCATCAGGGACAGCTCCTATAATTCACCCCTCCACTTT
CAIRDSSYNSPLHF
>.|few|TRBV7-2|TRBJ1-5
TGTGCCAGCAGCTTAGTTGGGGGGCTCAATCAGCCCCAGCATTTT
CASSLVGGLNQPQHF
>.|.|TRBV20-1|TRBJ2-5
TGCAGTGCTGTCAGAATCCAAGAGACCCAGTACTTC
CSAVRIQETQYF
>TRBD2|.|TRBV20-1|TRBJ2-7
TGCAGTGCGTCCGGGCCAGCGGGATTAGCCTACGAGCAGTACTTC
CSASGPAGLAYEQYF
>TRBD1|.|TRBV28|TRBJ2-2
TGTGCCAGCAGTTTAGGACAGGGGATCACCGGGGAGCTGTTTTTT
CASSLGQGITGELFF
>TRBD2|.|TRBV6-2/TRBV6-3|TRBJ2-7
TGTGCCAGCAGCCCCGGAGTAGCGGGAGTTAGCGAGCAGTACTTC
CASSPGVAGVSEQYF
>TRBD2|.|TRBV7-2|TRBJ2-3
TGTGCCAGCAGCTCCGGCCGCGGGGGGGGCACAGATACGCAGTATTTT
CASSSGRGGGTDTQYF
>.|few|TRBV7-9|TRBJ1-6
TGTGCCAGCGCATACGAGCGGAATAATTCACCCCTCCACTTT
CASAYERNNSPLHF
>.|.|TRBV18|TRBJ2-7
TGTGCCAGCTCACAGTCAGCGAGCTCCTACGAGCAGTACTTC
CASSQSASSYEQYF
>.|many|TRBV5-1|TRBJ2-1
TGCGCCAGCAGCTTGTTACCCGGCGGGGATAATGAGCAGTTCTTC
CASSLLPGGDNEQFF
>.|few|TRBV5-1|TRBJ1-4
TGCGCCAGCAGCTTGGATGCGATGGGCCAAAAACTGTTTTTT
CASSLDAMGQKLFF
>.|.|TRBV5-1|TRBJ2-3
TGCGCCAGCAGCTTGAGTGGCCGAAGCGGCACAGATACGCAGTATTTT
CASSLSGRSGTDTQYF
>.|many|TRBV5-1|TRBJ1-1
TGCGCCAGCAGCTTGGACGTCGGGAGCACTGAAGCTTTCTTT
CASSLDVGSTEAFF
>.|.|TRBV27|TRBJ2-3
TGTGCCAGCAGTTTGGGGCCGAGCACAGATACGCAGTATTTT
CASSLGPSTDTQYF
>.|.|TRBV7-8|TRBJ2-2
TGTGCCAGCAGCTTTCTTACCGGAGCGAACACCGGGGAGCTGTTTTTT
CASSFLTGANTGELFF
>.|few|TRBV5-5|TRBJ2-2
TGTGCCAGCAGCTATGGGAGCAGAGCGAACACCGGGGAGCTGTTTTTT
CASSYGSRANTGELFF